These T cell receptor beta chains were read from a single sample in a study of sequential checkpoint blockade in melanoma. This table comes from immunoSEQ multiplex PCR, and its TCRdb copy is limited to in-frame clones, with some not included. Among 9,000 to 10,000 clones, roughly 78% were seen once, and the ten largest hold less than 25%. The input for sequencing was CD8+ T cells sorted from blood (inferred from file names), taken from a patient given nivolumab and ipilimumab in sequence. All receptors derive from a human donor with melanoma. CDR3s include the opening cysteine and the closing phenylalanine or tryptophan.

v_call: TRBV2; j_call: TRBJ1-2; cdr3_aa: CASSVNLQGASGYTF
v_call: TRBV6-6; j_call: TRBJ2-7; cdr3_aa: CASTSGRNEQYF
v_call: TRBV7-9; j_call: TRBJ2-7; cdr3_aa: CASTGQGPNFRPYEQYF
v_call: TRBV7-8; j_call: TRBJ2-7; cdr3_aa: CASSLSGGNYEQYF
v_call: TRBV14; j_call: TRBJ2-2; cdr3_aa: CASSQRQSGELFF
v_call: TRBV2; j_call: TRBJ1-1; cdr3_aa: CASRQGPSTRNTEAFF
v_call: TRBV4-3; j_call: TRBJ2-2; cdr3_aa: CASSQDRESVTNTGELFF
v_call: TRBV7-8; j_call: TRBJ2-7; cdr3_aa: CASSPGTGTYEQYF
v_call: TRBV7-6; j_call: TRBJ1-2; cdr3_aa: CASSPGQGESYTF
v_call: TRBV7-2; j_call: TRBJ2-7; cdr3_aa: CASSSVPDSKEQYF
v_call: TRBV11-3; j_call: TRBJ1-5; cdr3_aa: CASSLLGQNNQPQHF
v_call: TRBV7-8; j_call: TRBJ2-1; cdr3_aa: CASSPTTSGYNEQFF
v_call: TRBV4-1; j_call: TRBJ1-1; cdr3_aa: CASSQGPQGSTEAFF
v_call: TRBV4-3; j_call: TRBJ1-3; cdr3_aa: CASSQAQHWLDTIYF
v_call: TRBV5-1; j_call: TRBJ2-7; cdr3_aa: CASSLARDSLYF
v_call: TRBV7-2; j_call: TRBJ2-2; cdr3_aa: CASSFALPGLAGPGELFF
v_call: TRBV6-5; j_call: TRBJ1-6; cdr3_aa: CASTIEGAGNSPLHF
v_call: TRBV29-1; j_call: TRBJ2-7; cdr3_aa: CSVESERGLYEQYF
v_call: TRBV27; j_call: TRBJ2-1; cdr3_aa: CASSFLPLAQQFF
v_call: TRBV6-5; j_call: TRBJ2-1; cdr3_aa: CASGGTAYNEQFF
v_call: TRBV7-8; j_call: TRBJ2-5; cdr3_aa: CASSLGEDQETQYF
v_call: TRBV6-5; j_call: TRBJ2-7; cdr3_aa: CASSPSGPYEQYF
v_call: TRBV30; j_call: TRBJ2-5; cdr3_aa: CAWRGGVETQYF
v_call: TRBV4-3; j_call: TRBJ1-2; cdr3_aa: CASSPVGSENYGYTF
v_call: TRBV27; j_call: TRBJ1-3; cdr3_aa: CASSPGQGSGNTIYF
v_call: TRBV27; j_call: TRBJ1-2; cdr3_aa: CASSLGGSYGYTF
v_call: TRBV7-9; j_call: TRBJ2-3; cdr3_aa: CASRRGDTQYF
v_call: TRBV7-6; j_call: TRBJ2-1; cdr3_aa: CASSIDPGTSESYNEQFF
v_call: TRBV19; j_call: TRBJ1-2; cdr3_aa: CASSYGVSGYTF
v_call: TRBV7-6; j_call: TRBJ2-7; cdr3_aa: CASSRTSGSTYEQYF
v_call: TRBV4-3; j_call: TRBJ2-7; cdr3_aa: CASSHDRTGAYEQYF
v_call: TRBV6-5; j_call: TRBJ2-7; cdr3_aa: CASSPGTSFREQYF
v_call: TRBV4-2; j_call: TRBJ2-5; cdr3_aa: CASSQGSSAGGGETQYF
v_call: TRBV10-1; j_call: TRBJ2-1; cdr3_aa: CASSATSLDEQFF
v_call: TRBV5-1; j_call: TRBJ2-1; cdr3_aa: CASRDTSPDEQFF
v_call: TRBV28; j_call: TRBJ1-5; cdr3_aa: CASSSRQGDRPQHF